A selection of T cell receptor beta chains follows, all from one sample in a study of blood T cell repertoires in COVID-19. The repertoire was sequenced with immunoSEQ multiplex PCR; TCRdb's copy has only in-frame clones and lacks some. The sample consists of about 120,000 clones, around 90% of them appearing once. Sequenced: peripheral blood. These TCRs come from a woman aged 55 to 70 with COVID-19, enrolled during active disease. The CDR3 runs from the conserved cysteine through the conserved F or W. D genes are given only for firm matches. For some rows the clone size is stated as once, few or many, or as a class when expanded; others skip it.

>-|TRBJ2-7|TRBD2|TRBV3-1/TRBV3-2
TGTGCCACCCAGCCGGCTAGCGGGGTCTACGAGCAGTACTTC
CATQPASGVYEQYF
>-|TRBJ2-6|-|TRBV27
TGTGCCAGCAGTTTATCCAGGGGGGCCAACGTCCTGACTTTC
CASSLSRGANVLTF
>-|TRBJ1-4|TRBD1|TRBV5-1
TGCGCCAGCAGACCCCAATGGGACAGAATTAATGAAAAACTGTTTTTT
CASRPQWDRINEKLFF
>-|TRBJ2-2|-|TRBV6-6
TGTGCCAGCAGTAACCTGGCTGCGAACACCGGGGAGCTGTTTTTT
CASSNLAANTGELFF
>-|TRBJ1-2|TRBD1|TRBV9
TGTGCCAGCAGCGTGACAGGGGGTGGCTACACCTTC
CASSVTGGGYTF
>-|TRBJ2-7|TRBD1|TRBV19
TGTGCCAGTAGTTATCAACCTTCCGGGACAGGGAGTAGCTACGAGCAGTACTTC
CASSYQPSGTGSSYEQYF
>-|TRBJ2-1|-|TRBV5-6
TGTGCCAGCAGCCCGGACAGTAACAATGAGCAGTTCTTC
CASSPDSNNEQFF
>-|TRBJ1-1|-|TRBV5-1
TGCGCCAGCAGCTTGGATGGGGGGGAGGCTTTCTTT
CASSLDGGEAFF
>-|TRBJ2-5|TRBD2|TRBV11-2
TGTGCCAGCAGCTCAATAGGGCGGGGGGCCCCCCAAGAGACCCAGTACTTC
CASSSIGRGAPQETQYF
>once|TRBJ1-5|TRBD1|TRBV7-2
TGTGCCAGCAGCTCACAAACAGGGGATCTTCAGCCCCAGCATTTT
CASSSQTGDLQPQHF
>-|TRBJ1-1|-|TRBV4-1
TGCGCCAGCAGCCATGGCGGGGCTTCTGAAGCTTTCTTT
CASSHGGASEAFF
>-|TRBJ2-2|TRBD2|TRBV11-1
TGTGCCAGCAGCCTCACGATTGGGAGGGACACCGGGGAGCTGTTTTTT
CASSLTIGRDTGELFF
>-|TRBJ1-5|-|TRBV4-3
TGCGCCAGCAGCCAAGCTCGGGGGGCGGCTCAGCCCCAGCATTTT
CASSQARGAAQPQHF
>-|TRBJ2-1|TRBD1|TRBV18
TGTGCCAGCTCACCACCCTCACAGGGGGCATGGGTCAATGAGCAGTTCTTC
CASSPPSQGAWVNEQFF
>few|TRBJ2-3|TRBD2|TRBV7-8
TGTGCCAGCACGCTTCTAGCGGACGGAGATACGCAGTATTTT
CASTLLADGDTQYF
>-|TRBJ2-7|-|TRBV5-8
TGTGCCAGCAGCGCTGACAGGCTTTACGCCTACGAGCAGTACTTC
CASSADRLYAYEQYF
>-|TRBJ1-6|TRBD1|TRBV18
TGTGCCAGCTCAAGCACCGGGACAGGGGGCCCCGGATCACCCCTCCACTTT
CASSSTGTGGPGSPLHF
>once|TRBJ2-7|-|TRBV5-1
TGCGCCAGCAGACTCCTACTAGATCCTTCCTACGAGCAGTACTTC
CASRLLLDPSYEQYF
>-|TRBJ1-5|-|TRBV19
TGTGCCAGTACCTCCTCCCGGGGGTATCAGCCCCAGCATTTT
CASTSSRGYQPQHF
>-|TRBJ2-5|TRBD2|TRBV6-5
TGTGCCAGCTCTAGCGGGGGGGCACAAGAGACCCAGTACTTC
CASSSGGAQETQYF
>-|TRBJ2-2|TRBD1|TRBV5-1
TGCGCCAGCAGCACGACCTCAGGGGGTGGTACCGGGGAGCTGTTTTTT
CASSTTSGGGTGELFF
>-|TRBJ1-1|-|TRBV6-4
TGTGCCAGCAGTACAGAAATGAACACTGAAGCTTTCTTT
CASSTEMNTEAFF
>-|TRBJ2-7|-|TRBV7-9
TGTGCCAGCAGCTTAGGGCCAGAGGGTACGAACTACGAGCAGTACTTC
CASSLGPEGTNYEQYF
>-|TRBJ2-5|-|TRBV6-5
TGTGCCAGCAGTTCCGCGGACTTTCAAGAGACCCAGTACTTC
CASSSADFQETQYF
>-|TRBJ2-1|TRBD1|TRBV6-4
TGTGCCAGCAGTGACGCCGGGACAGGGTCCAATGAGCAGTTCTTC
CASSDAGTGSNEQFF
>few|TRBJ1-2|-|TRBV5-6
TGTGCCAGCAGCTTGGTCTCCCCCAGAAGCTACACCTTC
CASSLVSPRSYTF
>-|TRBJ2-5|TRBD2|TRBV14
TGTGCCAGCAGCCAACTACTAGCGGGGTTTGAGACCCAGTACTTC
CASSQLLAGFETQYF
>once|TRBJ2-3|-|TRBV10-3
TGTGCCATCAGTGAGGCGAGGGTCGCAGGTAGCACAGATACGCAGTATTTT
CAISEARVAGSTDTQYF
>-|TRBJ2-2|-|TRBV2
TGTGCCAGCAAGGTCGGGTACAGGGCTGGGGAGCTGTTTTTT
CASKVGYRAGELFF
>-|TRBJ2-3|TRBD2|TRBV19
TGTGCCACCGCGTCGGGACTAGGTTCCACAGATACGCAGTATTTT
CATASGLGSTDTQYF
>-|TRBJ2-7|TRBD1|TRBV19
TGTGCCAGTAGTTTAATTTCCAGGGGGCGTGAGCAGTACTTC
CASSLISRGREQYF
>-|TRBJ2-2|-|TRBV2
TGTGCCAGCAGTGTACCGGGCACCGGGGAGCTGTTTTTT
CASSVPGTGELFF
>-|TRBJ2-2|-|TRBV7-2
TGTGCCAGCAGCCCTGTTTCCGCGGGCTCCGGGGAGCTGTTTTTT
CASSPVSAGSGELFF
>-|TRBJ1-1|-|TRBV30
TGTGCCTGGAGTGTACTTCCGGGACAACTCAACACTGAAGCTTTCTTT
CAWSVLPGQLNTEAFF
>-|TRBJ2-5|-|TRBV6-5
TGTGCCAGCAGTTATCGCGACAGGCGAGAGACCCAGTACTTC
CASSYRDRRETQYF
>-|TRBJ1-5|TRBD1|TRBV18
TGTGCCAGCTCACTGGGACAGGGAAATCAGCCCCAGCATTTT
CASSLGQGNQPQHF